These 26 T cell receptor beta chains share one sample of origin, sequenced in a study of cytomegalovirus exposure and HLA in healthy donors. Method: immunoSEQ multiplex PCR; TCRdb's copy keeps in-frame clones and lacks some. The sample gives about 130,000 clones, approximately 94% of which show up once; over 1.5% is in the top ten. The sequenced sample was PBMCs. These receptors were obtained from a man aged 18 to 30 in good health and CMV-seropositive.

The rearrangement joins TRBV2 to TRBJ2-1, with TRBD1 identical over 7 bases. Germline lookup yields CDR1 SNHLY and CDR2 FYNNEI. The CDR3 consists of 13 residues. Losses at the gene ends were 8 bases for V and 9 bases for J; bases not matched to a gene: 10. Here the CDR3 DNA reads TGTGCCAGCCGAGAGGGGGCGGTTGGTGAGCAGTTCTTC. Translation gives CASREGAVGEQFF.

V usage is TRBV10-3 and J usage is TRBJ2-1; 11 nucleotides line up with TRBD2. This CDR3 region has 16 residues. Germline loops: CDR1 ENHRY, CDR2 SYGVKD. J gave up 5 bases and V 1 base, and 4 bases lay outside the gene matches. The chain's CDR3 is CAISEWWTSGHNEQFF. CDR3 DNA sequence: TGTGCCATCAGTGAGTGGTGGACTAGCGGGCACAATGAGCAGTTCTTC.

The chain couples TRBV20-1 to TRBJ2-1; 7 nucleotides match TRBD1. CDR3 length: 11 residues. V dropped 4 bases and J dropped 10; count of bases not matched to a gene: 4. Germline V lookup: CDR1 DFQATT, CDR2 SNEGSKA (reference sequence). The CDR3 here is CSAKGQREQFF. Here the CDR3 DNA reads TGCAGTGCTAAGGGACAGCGAGAGCAGTTCTTC.

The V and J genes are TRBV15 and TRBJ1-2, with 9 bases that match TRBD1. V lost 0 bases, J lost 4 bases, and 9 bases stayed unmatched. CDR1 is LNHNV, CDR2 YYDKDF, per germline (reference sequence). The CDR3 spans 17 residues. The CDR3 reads CATSRDPGQGSFYGYTF. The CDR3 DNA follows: TGTGCCACCAGCAGAGATCCAGGACAGGGGTCGTTCTATGGCTACACCTTC.

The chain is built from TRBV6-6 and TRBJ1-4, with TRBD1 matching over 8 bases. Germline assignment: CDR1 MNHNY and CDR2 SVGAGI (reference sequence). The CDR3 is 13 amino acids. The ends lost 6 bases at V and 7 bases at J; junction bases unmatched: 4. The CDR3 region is CASSEQGGEKLFF. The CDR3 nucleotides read TGTGCCAGCAGCGAACAGGGGGGTGAAAAACTGTTTTTT.

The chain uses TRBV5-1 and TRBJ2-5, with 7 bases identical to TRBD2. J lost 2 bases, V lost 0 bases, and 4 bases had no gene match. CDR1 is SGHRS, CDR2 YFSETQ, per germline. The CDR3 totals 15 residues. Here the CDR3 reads CASSLGGSGQETQYF. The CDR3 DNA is TGCGCCAGCAGCTTGGGCGGGAGCGGACAAGAGACCCAGTACTTC.

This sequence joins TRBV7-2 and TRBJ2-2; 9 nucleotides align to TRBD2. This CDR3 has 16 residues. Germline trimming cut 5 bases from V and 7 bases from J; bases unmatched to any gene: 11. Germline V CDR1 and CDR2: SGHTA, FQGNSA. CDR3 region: CASSPLAGRFDGELFF. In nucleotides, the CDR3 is TGTGCCAGCAGCCCGCTAGCGGGACGGTTTGACGGGGAGCTGTTTTTT.

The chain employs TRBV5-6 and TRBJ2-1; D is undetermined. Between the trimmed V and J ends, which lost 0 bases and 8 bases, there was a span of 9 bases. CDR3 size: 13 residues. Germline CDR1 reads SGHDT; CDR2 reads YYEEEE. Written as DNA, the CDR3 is TGTGCCAGCAGCTTGGGGTCTATCGATGAGCAGTTCTTC. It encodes CASSLGSIDEQFF.

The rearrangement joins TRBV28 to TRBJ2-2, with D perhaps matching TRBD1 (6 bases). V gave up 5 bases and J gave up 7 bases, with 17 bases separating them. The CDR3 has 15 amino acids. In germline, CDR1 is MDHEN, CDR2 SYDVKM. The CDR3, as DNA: TGTGCCAGCAGTGTAGTGGGGGACACCATCGGGGAGCTGTTTTTT. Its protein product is CASSVVGDTIGELFF.

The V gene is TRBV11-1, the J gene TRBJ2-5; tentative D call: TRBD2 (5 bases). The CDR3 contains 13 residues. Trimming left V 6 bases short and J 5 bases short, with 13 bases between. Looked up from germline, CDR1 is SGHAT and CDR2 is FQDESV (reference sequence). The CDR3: CASRPPGSETQYF. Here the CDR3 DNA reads TGTGCCAGCAGACCGCCGGGAAGTGAGACCCAGTACTTC.

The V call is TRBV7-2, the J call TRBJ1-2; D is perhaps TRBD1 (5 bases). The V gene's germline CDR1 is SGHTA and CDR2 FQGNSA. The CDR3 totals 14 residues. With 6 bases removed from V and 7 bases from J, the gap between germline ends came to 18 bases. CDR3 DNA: TGTGCCAGCAGATTTACACAGGCGTCTCTTGGCTACACCTTC. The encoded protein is CASRFTQASLGYTF. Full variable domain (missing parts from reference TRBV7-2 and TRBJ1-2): GAGVSQSPSNKVTEKGKDVELRCDPISGHTALYWYRQSLGQGLEFLIYFQGNSAPDKSGLPSDRFSAERTGGSVSTLTIQRTQQEDSAVYLCASRFTQASLGYTFGSGTRLTVV.

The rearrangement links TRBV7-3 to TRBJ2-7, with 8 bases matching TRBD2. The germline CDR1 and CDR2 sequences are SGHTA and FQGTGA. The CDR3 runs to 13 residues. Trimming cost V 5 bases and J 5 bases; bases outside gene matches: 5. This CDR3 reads CASSPAGVNEQYF. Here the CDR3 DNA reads TGTGCCAGCAGCCCAGCGGGAGTTAACGAGCAGTACTTC.

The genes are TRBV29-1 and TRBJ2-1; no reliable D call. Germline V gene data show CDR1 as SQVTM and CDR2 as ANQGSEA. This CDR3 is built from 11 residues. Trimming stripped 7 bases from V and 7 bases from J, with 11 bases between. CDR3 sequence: CSGEVGNEQFF. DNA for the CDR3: TGCAGCGGAGAGGTGGGTAATGAGCAGTTCTTC.

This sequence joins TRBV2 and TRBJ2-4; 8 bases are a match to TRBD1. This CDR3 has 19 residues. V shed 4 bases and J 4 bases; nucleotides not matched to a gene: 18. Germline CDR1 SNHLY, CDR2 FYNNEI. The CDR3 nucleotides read TGTGCCAGCAGTGCGGTTTTAGTATGGCAGGGGGCGACGAAAAACATTCAGTACTTC. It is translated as CASSAVLVWQGATKNIQYF.

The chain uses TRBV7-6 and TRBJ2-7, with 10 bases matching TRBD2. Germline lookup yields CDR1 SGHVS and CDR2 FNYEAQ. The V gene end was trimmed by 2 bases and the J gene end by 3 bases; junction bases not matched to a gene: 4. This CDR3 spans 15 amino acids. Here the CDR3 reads CASSLKAGGFYEQYF. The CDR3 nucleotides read TGTGCCAGCAGCTTAAAAGCGGGAGGGTTCTACGAGCAGTACTTC. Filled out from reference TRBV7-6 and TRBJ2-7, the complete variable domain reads GAGVSQSPRYKVTKRGQDVALRCDPISGHVSLYWYRQALGQGPEFLTYFNYEAQQDKSGLPNDRFSAERPEGSISTLTIQRTEQRDSAMYRCASSLKAGGFYEQYFGPGTRLTVT.

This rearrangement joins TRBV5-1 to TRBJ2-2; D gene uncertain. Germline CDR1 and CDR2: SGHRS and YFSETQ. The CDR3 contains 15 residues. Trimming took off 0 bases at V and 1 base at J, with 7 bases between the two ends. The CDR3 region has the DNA TGCGCCAGCAGCTTGGCCGCAGAGAACACCGGGGAGCTGTTTTTT. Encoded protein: CASSLAAENTGELFF.

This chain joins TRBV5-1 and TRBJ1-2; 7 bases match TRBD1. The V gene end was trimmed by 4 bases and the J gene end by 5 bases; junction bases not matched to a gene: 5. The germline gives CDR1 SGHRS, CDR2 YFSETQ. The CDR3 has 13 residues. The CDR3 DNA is TGCGCCAGCAGCACCGGGACAGCATATGGCTACACCTTC. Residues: CASSTGTAYGYTF. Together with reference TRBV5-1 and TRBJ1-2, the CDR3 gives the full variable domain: KAGVTQTPRYLIKTRGQQVTLSCSPISGHRSVSWYQQTPGQGLQFLFEYFSETQRNKGNFPGRFSGRQFSNSRSEMNVSTLELGDSALYLCASSTGTAYGYTFGSGTRLTVV.

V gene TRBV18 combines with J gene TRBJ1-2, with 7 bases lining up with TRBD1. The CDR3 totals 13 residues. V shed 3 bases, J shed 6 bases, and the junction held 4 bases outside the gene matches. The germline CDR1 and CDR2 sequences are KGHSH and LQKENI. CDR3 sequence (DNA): TGTGCCAGCTCACCCACAGGGGACCATGGCTACACCTTC. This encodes CASSPTGDHGYTF.

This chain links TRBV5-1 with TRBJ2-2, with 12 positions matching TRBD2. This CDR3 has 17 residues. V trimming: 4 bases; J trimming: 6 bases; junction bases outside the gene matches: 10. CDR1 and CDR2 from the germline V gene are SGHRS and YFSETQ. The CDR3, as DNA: TGCGCCAGCAGCCCCGAAGGGCTAGCGGGAGGGCCCGGGGAGCTGTTTTTT. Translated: CASSPEGLAGGPGELFF.

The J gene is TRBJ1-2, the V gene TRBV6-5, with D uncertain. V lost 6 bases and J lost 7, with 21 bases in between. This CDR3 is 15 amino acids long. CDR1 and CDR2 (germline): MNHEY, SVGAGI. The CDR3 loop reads CASRSIAGLRGGYTF. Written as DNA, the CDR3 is TGTGCCAGCAGGTCTATCGCCGGGCTACGGGGTGGCTACACCTTC.

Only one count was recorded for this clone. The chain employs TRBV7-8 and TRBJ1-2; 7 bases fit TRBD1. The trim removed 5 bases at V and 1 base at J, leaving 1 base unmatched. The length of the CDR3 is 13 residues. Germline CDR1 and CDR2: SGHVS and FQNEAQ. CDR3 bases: TGTGCCAGCAGCAGGGACAGTAACTATGGCTACACCTTC. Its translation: CASSRDSNYGYTF.

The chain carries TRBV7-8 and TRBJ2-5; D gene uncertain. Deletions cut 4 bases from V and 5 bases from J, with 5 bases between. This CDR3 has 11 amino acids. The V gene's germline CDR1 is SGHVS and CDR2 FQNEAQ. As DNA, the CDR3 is TGTGCCAGCAGCTCCCGGGAGACCCAGTACTTC. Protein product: CASSSRETQYF.

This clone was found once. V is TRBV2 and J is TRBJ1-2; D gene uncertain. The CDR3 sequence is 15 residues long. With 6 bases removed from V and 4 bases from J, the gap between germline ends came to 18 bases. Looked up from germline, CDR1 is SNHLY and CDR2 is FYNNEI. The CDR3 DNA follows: TGTGCCAGCAGGAGGGCCGACTACAAGGCCTATGGCTACACCTTC. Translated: CASRRADYKAYGYTF. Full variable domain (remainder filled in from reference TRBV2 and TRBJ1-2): EPEVTQTPSHQVTQMGQEVILRCVPISNHLYFYWYRQILGQKVEFLVSFYNNEISEKSEIFDDQFSVERPDGSNFTLKIRSTKLEDSAMYFCASRRADYKAYGYTFGSGTRLTVV.

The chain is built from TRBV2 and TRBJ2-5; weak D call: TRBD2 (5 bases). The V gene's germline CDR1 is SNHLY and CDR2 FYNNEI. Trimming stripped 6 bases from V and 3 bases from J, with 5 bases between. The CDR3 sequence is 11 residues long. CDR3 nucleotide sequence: TGTGCCAGCAGAGCGGAAGAGACCCAGTACTTC. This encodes CASRAEETQYF.

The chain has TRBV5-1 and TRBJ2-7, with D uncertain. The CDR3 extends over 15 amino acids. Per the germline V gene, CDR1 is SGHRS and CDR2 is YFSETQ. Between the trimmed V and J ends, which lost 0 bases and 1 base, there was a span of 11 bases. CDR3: CASSLVSGSSYEQYF. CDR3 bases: TGCGCCAGCAGCTTGGTTTCCGGGTCTTCCTACGAGCAGTACTTC.

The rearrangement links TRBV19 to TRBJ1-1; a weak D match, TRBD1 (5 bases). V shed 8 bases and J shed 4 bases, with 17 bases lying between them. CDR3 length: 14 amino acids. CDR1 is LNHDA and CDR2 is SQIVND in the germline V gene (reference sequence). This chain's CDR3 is CASGQGGITTEAFF. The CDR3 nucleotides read TGTGCCAGTGGTCAGGGCGGAATAACCACTGAAGCTTTCTTT.